The clone carrying this TCR beta chain was seen a handful of times. Its antigen remains unidentified. Reverse transcribing all isolated RNA meant expressed TCRB transcripts were sequenced. This table comes from immunoSEQ multiplex PCR, and its TCRdb copy is limited to in-frame clones, with some not included. The table has around 500,000 clones, about 10% seen once. Cells sorted by CD45RO/CCR7/CD25/CD127/CD95/CD27 comprised CD4+ naive, central memory, regulatory and stem cell-like memory cells. Each sorted fraction was over 95% pure. The data stem from a study of beta chain features in type 1 diabetes. Study-wide background: All samples combined gave roughly 100,000,000 sorted cells for examination.

V was trimmed by 1 base and J by 0 bases, leaving 5 bases between them. Germline V gene data show CDR1 as LGHNA and CDR2 as YSLEER. The CDR3 covers 14 residues. Study-wide results and caveats: Whether TCRB rearrangement is influenced by HLA type was left unresolved in this analysis.

Material for sequencing was naive CD4+ T cells from blood. The V call is TRBV4-3, the J call TRBJ2-3, with D unclear. The receptor comes from a woman aged 18 to 35 in good health. The DNA of the CDR3 is TGCGCCAGCAGCCAAGTAGGGAGCACAGATACGCAGTATTTT. It specifies CASSQVGSTDTQYF.